This T cell receptor beta chain is from a study of cytomegalovirus exposure and HLA in healthy donors. Study conclusions and caveats: Fewer N-insertions (relative to the roughly 630-donor mean) were reportedly seen in an Asian-associated ancestry cluster in a later analysis.

PCR primers comprised 60 Vbeta and 13 Jbeta primers. Some clones are missing from TCRdb's copy, which holds only in-frame ones; the method was immunoSEQ multiplex PCR. Of about 160,000 clones listed, 78% are singletons. Losses at the gene ends were 4 bases for V and 5 bases for J; bases not matched to a gene: 8. This CDR3 has 16 amino acids. Germline loops: CDR1 SGHRS, CDR2 YFSETQ. Turning to this clone: Its antigen is not identified.

The source material was PBMCs. This TCR derives from a woman between 40 and 50 years old in good health and CMV-seronegative. The chain couples TRBV5-1 to TRBJ2-3; 12 nucleotides match TRBD2. In nucleotides, the CDR3 is TGCGCCAGCAGCAACTCTAGCGGGGGGGCTGTAGATACGCAGTATTTT. The encoded protein is CASSNSSGGAVDTQYF.